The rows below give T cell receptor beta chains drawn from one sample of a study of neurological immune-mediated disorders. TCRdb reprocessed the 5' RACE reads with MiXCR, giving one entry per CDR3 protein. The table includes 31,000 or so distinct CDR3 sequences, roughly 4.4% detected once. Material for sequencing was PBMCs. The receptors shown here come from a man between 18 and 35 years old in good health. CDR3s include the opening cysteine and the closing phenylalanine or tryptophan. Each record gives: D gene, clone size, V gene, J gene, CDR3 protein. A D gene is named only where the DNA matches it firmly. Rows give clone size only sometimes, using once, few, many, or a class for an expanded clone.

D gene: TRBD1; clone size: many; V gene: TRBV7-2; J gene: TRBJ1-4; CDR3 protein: CASSLTQGAGKLFF
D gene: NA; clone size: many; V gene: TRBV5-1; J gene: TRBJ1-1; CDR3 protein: CASSFGGAPEAFF
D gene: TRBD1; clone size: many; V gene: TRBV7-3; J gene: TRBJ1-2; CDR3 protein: CASSLGAGQGTGGYTF
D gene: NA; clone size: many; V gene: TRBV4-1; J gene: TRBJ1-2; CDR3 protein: CASSQVGRDGYTF
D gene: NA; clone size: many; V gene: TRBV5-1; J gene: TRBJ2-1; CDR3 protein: CASSLGAVSYNEQFF
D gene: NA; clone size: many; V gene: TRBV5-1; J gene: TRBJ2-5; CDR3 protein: CASSWGAGETQYF
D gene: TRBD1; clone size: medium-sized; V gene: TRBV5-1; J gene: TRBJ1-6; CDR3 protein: CASSWRQGDSPLHF
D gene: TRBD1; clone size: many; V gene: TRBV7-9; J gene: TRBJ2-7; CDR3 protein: CASSSDRGTGYEQYF
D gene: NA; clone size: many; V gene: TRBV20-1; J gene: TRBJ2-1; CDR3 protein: CSARVVGASEQFF
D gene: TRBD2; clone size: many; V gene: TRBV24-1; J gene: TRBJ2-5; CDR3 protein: CATGACGGDRFYETQYF
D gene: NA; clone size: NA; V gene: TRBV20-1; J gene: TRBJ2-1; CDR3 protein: CSARETGTRGAYYNEQFF
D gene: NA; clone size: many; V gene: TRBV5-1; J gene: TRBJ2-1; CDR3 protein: CASSPPVVDEQFF
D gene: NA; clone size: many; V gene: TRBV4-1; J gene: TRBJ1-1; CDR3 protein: CASSQGPPTEAFF
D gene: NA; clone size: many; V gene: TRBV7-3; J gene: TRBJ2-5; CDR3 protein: CASSSDLGETQYF
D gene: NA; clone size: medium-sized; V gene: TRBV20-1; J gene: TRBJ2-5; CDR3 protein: CSASSQGGQETQYF
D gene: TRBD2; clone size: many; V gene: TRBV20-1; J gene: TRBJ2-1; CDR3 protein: CSAAQLELAGGNEQFF
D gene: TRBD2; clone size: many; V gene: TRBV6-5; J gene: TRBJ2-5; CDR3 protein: CASSPGTSTVVGETQYF
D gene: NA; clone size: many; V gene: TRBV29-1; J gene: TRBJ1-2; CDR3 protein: CSVAPGGPFGYTF
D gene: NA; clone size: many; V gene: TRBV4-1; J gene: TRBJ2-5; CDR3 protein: CASSQAPSGVLETQYF
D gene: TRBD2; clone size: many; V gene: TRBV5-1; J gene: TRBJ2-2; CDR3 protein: CASSQGLAGAANTGELFF
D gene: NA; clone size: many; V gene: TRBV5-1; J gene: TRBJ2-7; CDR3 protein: CASSRQTDEQYF
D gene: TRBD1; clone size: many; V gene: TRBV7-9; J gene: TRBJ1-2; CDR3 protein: CASSRPGQNNYGYTF
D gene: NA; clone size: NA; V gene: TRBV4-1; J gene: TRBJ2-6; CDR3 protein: CASSQGSSGANVLTF
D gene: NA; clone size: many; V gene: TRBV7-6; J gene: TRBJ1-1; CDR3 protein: CASSPALWDTEAFF
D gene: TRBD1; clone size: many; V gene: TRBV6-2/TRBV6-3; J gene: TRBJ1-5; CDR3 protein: CASSYTLRDRIGGNQPQHF
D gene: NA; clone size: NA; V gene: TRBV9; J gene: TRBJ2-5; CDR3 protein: CASSVVDGGPETQYF
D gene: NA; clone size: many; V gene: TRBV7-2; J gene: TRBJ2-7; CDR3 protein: CASSNDPAYEQYF
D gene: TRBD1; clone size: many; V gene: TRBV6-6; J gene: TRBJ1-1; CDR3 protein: CASSSGQGAEAFF
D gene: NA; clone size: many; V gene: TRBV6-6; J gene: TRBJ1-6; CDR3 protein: CASSYFGLGSTDSPLHF
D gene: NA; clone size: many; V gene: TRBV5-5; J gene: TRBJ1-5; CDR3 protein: CASSLHIQFGLSNQPQHF
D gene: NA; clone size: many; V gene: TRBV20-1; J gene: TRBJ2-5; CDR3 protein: CSAREERAGETQYF
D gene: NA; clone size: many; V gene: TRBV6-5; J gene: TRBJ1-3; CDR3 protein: CASSYTGGDPDTIYF
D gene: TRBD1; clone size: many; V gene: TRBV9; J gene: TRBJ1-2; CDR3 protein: CASSPGGRAAGYTF
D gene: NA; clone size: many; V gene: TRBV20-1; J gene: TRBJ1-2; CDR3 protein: CSAAENTGFWRNYYGYTF
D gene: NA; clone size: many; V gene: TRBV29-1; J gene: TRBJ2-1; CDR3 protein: CSVGVGPSSYNEQFF
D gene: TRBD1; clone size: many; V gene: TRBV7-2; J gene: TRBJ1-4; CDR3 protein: CASSWRGQGGEKLFF
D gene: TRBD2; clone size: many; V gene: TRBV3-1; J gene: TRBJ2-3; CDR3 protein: CASSQDFSGGGTDTQYF
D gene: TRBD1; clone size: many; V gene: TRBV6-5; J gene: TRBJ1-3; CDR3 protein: CASSYLQGAGNTIYF
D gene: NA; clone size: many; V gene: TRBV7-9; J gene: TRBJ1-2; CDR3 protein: CASSRQLNYGYTF
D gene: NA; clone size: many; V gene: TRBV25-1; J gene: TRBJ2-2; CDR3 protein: CASSEYILGDTGELFF
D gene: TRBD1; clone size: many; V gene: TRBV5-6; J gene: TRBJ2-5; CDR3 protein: CASSLGQGETQYF
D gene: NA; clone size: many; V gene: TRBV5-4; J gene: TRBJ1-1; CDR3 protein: CASSLAGSTEAFF